These T cell receptor beta chains were read from a single sample in a study of technical replicates of blood from a few donors. Data came from immunoSEQ multiplex PCR; TCRdb stores just in-frame clones and leaves some out. The sample contains 12,000 or so clones, approximately 95% of which appear only once. Material: PBMCs. The receptors derive from a human donor in good health. Both conserved end residues are trimmed from each CDR3.

v_gene	j_gene	CDR3aa
TRBV6-5	TRBJ2-2	ASSYSSGRGTGELF
TRBV5-6	TRBJ1-1	ASSRPQGDEAF
TRBV7-3	TRBJ2-1	ASSSIAGSSYNEQF
TRBV5-1	TRBJ1-1	ASSVTGTTVMNTEAF
TRBV18	TRBJ2-7	ASSPGLAGGQSEQY
TRBV5-8	TRBJ2-3	ASPRGWASSHPDTQY
TRBV25-1	TRBJ2-1	ASSEILAGGGNEQF
TRBV6-1	TRBJ2-2	ASSETSGPNTGELF
TRBV19	TRBJ2-2	ASSIAAGNTGELF
TRBV18	TRBJ2-2	ASSPPNRVDTGELF
TRBV5-1	TRBJ2-1	ASSLQGSSYNEQF
TRBV18	TRBJ1-1	ASSPLSTEAF
TRBV28	TRBJ2-7	ASSPYTYEQY
TRBV19	TRBJ1-2	ASRSGQGDYGYT
TRBV19	TRBJ2-7	ASSPGYEQY
TRBV27	TRBJ1-3	ASSPTGGNTIY
TRBV15	TRBJ1-1	ATSRFPGQGAHTEAF
TRBV9	TRBJ2-1	ASSFGTGGMREQF
TRBV7-8	TRBJ2-6	ASSLAEGPGANVLT
TRBV10-3	TRBJ2-1	AISGGDFDEQF
TRBV7-9	TRBJ1-1	ASSLSDRTDYNTEAF
TRBV2	TRBJ1-1	ASSQQAFEAF
TRBV5-1	TRBJ2-7	ASSWGQGISEQY
TRBV5-1	TRBJ2-2	ASSWEGTGELF
TRBV5-1	TRBJ2-7	ASRTSGTHEQY
TRBV29-1	TRBJ2-1	SVEADYYNEQF
TRBV6-1	TRBJ1-5	ASSVLGTGNDQPQH
TRBV6-1	TRBJ2-7	ASSDGAGAPHEQY
TRBV28	TRBJ2-7	ASSSGTPSSYEQY
TRBV7-9	TRBJ1-1	ASSGVIYTEAF